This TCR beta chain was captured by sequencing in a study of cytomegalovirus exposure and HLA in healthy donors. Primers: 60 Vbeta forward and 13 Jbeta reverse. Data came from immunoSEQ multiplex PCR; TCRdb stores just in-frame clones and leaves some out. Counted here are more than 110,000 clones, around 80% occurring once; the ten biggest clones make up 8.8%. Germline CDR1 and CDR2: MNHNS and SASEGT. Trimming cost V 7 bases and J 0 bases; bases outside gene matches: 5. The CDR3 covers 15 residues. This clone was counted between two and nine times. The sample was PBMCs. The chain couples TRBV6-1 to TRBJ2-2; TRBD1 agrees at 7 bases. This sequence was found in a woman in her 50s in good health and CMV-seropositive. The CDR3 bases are TGTGCCAGCACCGAAGACAGGGCGAACACCGGGGAGCTGTTTTTT. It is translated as CASTEDRANTGELFF.